This passage covers 18 T cell receptor beta chains from one sample sequenced in a study of blood T cell repertoires in COVID-19. Clones were sequenced by immunoSEQ multiplex PCR, and TCRdb holds only the in-frame ones, with some missing. Among 9,500 to 12,000 clones listed, 75% to 90% were seen once. The sample consisted of peripheral blood. All receptors derive from a human donor in a cohort sampled during active COVID-19.

J is TRBJ2-3 and V is TRBV7-8; no firm D call. The V end was cut by 5 bases, the J end by 2 bases, with 11 bases between. The CDR3 spans 14 residues. Germline V gene lookup returns CDR1 SGHVS and CDR2 FQNEAQ. In nucleotides, the CDR3 is TGTGCCAGCAGCCACCTTAGCCCCACAGATACGCAGTATTTT. It codes for CASSHLSPTDTQYF. Looking up the rest from reference TRBV7-8 and TRBJ2-3 gives the full variable domain: GAGVSQSPRYKVAKRGQDVALRCDPISGHVSLFWYQQALGQGPEFLTYFQNEAQLDKSGLPSDRFFAERPEGSVSTLKIQRTQQEDSAVYLCASSHLSPTDTQYFGPGTRLTVL.

The chain couples TRBV5-5 to TRBJ1-5, with 7 bases lining up with TRBD1. Germline V gene data show CDR1 as SGHKS and CDR2 as YYEKEE (reference sequence). The CDR3 totals 16 residues. Trimming took 6 bases from V and 6 from J; bases not matched to a gene: 15. The chain's CDR3 is CASTLSPTGTGQPQHF. CDR3 DNA: TGTGCCAGCACCTTAAGCCCGACAGGGACGGGTCAGCCCCAGCATTTT.

This clone was found once. The chain carries TRBV6-5 and TRBJ1-2; TRBD1 matches at 11 bases. In germline, CDR1 is MNHEY, CDR2 SVGAGI. Losses at the gene ends were 2 bases for V and 8 bases for J; bases not matched to a gene: 7. The CDR3 sequence is 15 residues long. This CDR3 is CASSYRDRGLRGYTF. Written as DNA, the CDR3 is TGTGCCAGCAGTTACAGGGACAGGGGGTTGAGGGGCTACACCTTC.

V usage is TRBV19 and J usage is TRBJ2-5; maybe TRBD2 (6 bases). V was trimmed by 5 bases and J by 2 bases, leaving 9 bases between them. CDR1 is LNHDA, CDR2 SQIVND, per germline (reference sequence). This CDR3 has 13 residues. This chain's CDR3 is CASSPGGQETQYF. CDR3 coding DNA: TGTGCCAGTAGTCCCGGGGGTCAAGAGACCCAGTACTTC.

The count of this clone is one. The chain uses TRBV18 and TRBJ2-5, with 9 bases that match TRBD1. After removal of 3 bases from V and 6 bases from J, the junction contained 8 bases not matched to a gene. Germline lookup yields CDR1 KGHSH and CDR2 LQKENI. The CDR3 totals 15 residues. The CDR3 nucleotides are TGTGCCAGCTCACCCGGGACAGGGACTCGGAAGACCCAGTACTTC. This gives the protein CASSPGTGTRKTQYF.

The chain couples TRBV9 to TRBJ2-3; 8 bases are a match to TRBD2. Germline-derived CDR1 and CDR2 are SGDLS and YYNGEE. The V and J ends lost 4 bases and 3 bases, in that order; junction bases with no gene match: 7. CDR3 size: 15 residues. CDR3 nucleotide sequence: TGTGCCAGCAGCTTTAGCGGGGTGGCTACAGATACGCAGTATTTT. It codes for CASSFSGVATDTQYF.

This clone was counted only a few times. The chain recombines TRBV29-1 with TRBJ2-7; the match to TRBD1 covers 7 bases. The J segment lost 6 bases and the V segment lost 6 bases, leaving 5 bases of the junction unmatched. This CDR3 spans 11 amino acids. Per germline, CDR1 SQVTM and CDR2 ANQGSEA. CDR3 coding DNA: TGCAGCGTAGCGACAGGGTCCGAGCAGTACTTC. Translation gives CSVATGSEQYF.

The CDR3 bases are TGTGCCAGCAGCTTGGGACACCCGAACACTGAAGCTTTCTTT. Protein product: CASSLGHPNTEAFF. The V call is TRBV7-3, the J call TRBJ1-1, with D possibly being TRBD1 (6 bases). The V gene lost 3 bases and the J gene lost 1 base, with 9 bases spanning the gap. The CDR3 length is 14 residues. CDR1 and CDR2 (germline): SGHTA, FQGTGA.

This chain uses TRBV6-4 with TRBJ2-1; D might be TRBD2 (5 bases). The CDR3 has 15 amino acids. The germline V gene encodes CDR1 MRHNA and CDR2 SNTAGT. The ends were cut back, 5 bases at V and 8 bases at J, with 19 bases in the middle. The CDR3, as DNA: TGTGCCAGCAGTAAGACTGGGCCCCCGGGGTATGAGCAGTTCTTC. It specifies CASSKTGPPGYEQFF.

V gene TRBV27 combines with J gene TRBJ1-2, with 10 bases that match TRBD1. The junction had 11 bases not matched to a gene; V was cut back by 8 bases and J by 5 bases. The CDR3 has 15 residues. Germline CDR1 and CDR2: MNHEY and SMNVEV (reference sequence). The CDR3 DNA reads as TGTGCCAGCTCCCCACGACAGGGGGCTTGGTATGGCTACACCTTC. This encodes CASSPRQGAWYGYTF.

The J gene is TRBJ2-2, the V gene TRBV6-1; D unclear. With 5 bases removed from V and 4 bases from J, the gap between germline ends came to 11 bases. There are 14 residues in the CDR3. CDR1 is MNHNS and CDR2 is SASEGT in the germline V gene. The CDR3 protein is CASSYQASTGELFF. The CDR3 DNA follows: TGTGCCAGCAGTTATCAAGCCTCCACCGGGGAGCTGTTTTTT.

The chain uses TRBV7-9 and TRBJ1-2; D uncertain. The germline V gene encodes CDR1 SEHNR and CDR2 FQNEAQ (reference sequence). Trimming removed 5 bases from V and 8 bases from J, with 15 bases in between. The CDR3 is made up of 13 amino acids. CDR3 sequence (DNA): TGTGCCAGCAGCCCCCAGGAGGTGCGCGGCTACACCTTC. Encoded protein: CASSPQEVRGYTF.

The rearrangement joins TRBV5-1 to TRBJ2-3, with D maybe TRBD1 (5 bases). Germline V lookup: CDR1 SGHRS, CDR2 YFSETQ. This CDR3 is 14 amino acids long. Trimming cost V 4 bases and J 2 bases, with 11 bases left between them. The CDR3 spells CASSRQSPTDTQYF. The CDR3 DNA sequence: TGCGCCAGCAGCCGACAGAGCCCCACAGATACGCAGTATTTT.

The chain carries TRBV5-4 and TRBJ1-1, with 7 bases matching TRBD1. J was trimmed by 1 base and V by 1 base; bases with no gene match: 4. Germline V gene data show CDR1 as SGHNT and CDR2 as YYREEE (reference sequence). CDR3 length: 15 amino acids. Written as DNA, the CDR3 is TGTGCCAGCAGCTTGATCGGGACAGCGAACACTGAAGCTTTCTTT. Translating it yields CASSLIGTANTEAFF.

As for this clone: This sample also contains other DNA sequences that code for the same CDR3. The chain combines TRBV6-1 with TRBJ1-5; D not resolved. The germline gives CDR1 MNHNS, CDR2 SASEGT. V gave up 2 bases and J gave up 3 bases, with 8 bases separating them. This CDR3 is built from 14 residues. This CDR3 reads CASSEQIFNQPQHF. The CDR3 nucleotides are TGTGCCAGCAGTGAACAGATCTTCAATCAGCCCCAGCATTTT.

This clone was counted once. The chain is built from TRBV18 and TRBJ1-2, with 11 bases identical to TRBD1. CDR1 is KGHSH, CDR2 LQKENI, per germline. The CDR3 is 17 amino acids. Losses at the gene ends were 2 bases for V and 2 bases for J; bases not matched to a gene: 7. This CDR3 reads CASSPVVRDRGNYGYTF. The CDR3, as DNA: TGTGCCAGCTCACCAGTAGTCCGGGACAGGGGGAACTATGGCTACACCTTC.

The rearrangement links TRBV6-1 to TRBJ2-7; D is perhaps TRBD1 (5 bases). CDR1 MNHNS and CDR2 SASEGT come from the germline V gene. V lost 3 bases and J lost 4, with 13 bases in between. The CDR3 covers 14 residues. In DNA, the CDR3 is TGTGCCAGCAGTGAGTATACAGGCTCGTACGAGCAGTACTTC. This sequence encodes CASSEYTGSYEQYF.

The chain is built from TRBV24-1 and TRBJ2-3; TRBD1 agrees at 9 bases. Germline V CDR1 and CDR2: KGHDR, SFDVKD. The CDR3 spans 15 residues. The J segment lost 2 bases and the V segment lost 10 bases, leaving 9 bases of the junction unmatched. The CDR3 reads CATSPGQGPTDTQYF. CDR3 DNA sequence: TGTGCCACAAGTCCGGGACAGGGACCCACAGATACGCAGTATTTT.